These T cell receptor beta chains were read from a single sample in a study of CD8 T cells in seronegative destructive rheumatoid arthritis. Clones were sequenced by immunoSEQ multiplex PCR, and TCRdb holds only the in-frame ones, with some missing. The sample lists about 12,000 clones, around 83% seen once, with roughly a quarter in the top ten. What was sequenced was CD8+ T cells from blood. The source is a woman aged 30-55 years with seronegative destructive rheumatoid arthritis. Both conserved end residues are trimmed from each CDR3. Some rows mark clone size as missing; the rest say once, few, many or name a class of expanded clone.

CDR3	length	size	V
ASKFGGGQLTPYEQY	15	once	TRBV27
ASSLGQGNQPQH	12	-	TRBV28
ASSFGGRGNQPQH	13	-	TRBV7-9
ASSPRDRGVEETQY	14	-	TRBV5-4
ASRGLAGLYNEQF	13	-	TRBV19
ASSRTGGGTEAF	12	-	TRBV7-3
ATSRDTVGSYEQY	13	-	TRBV15
ASSTGDGGSNQPQH	14	-	TRBV5-1
ASEMNTEAF	9	-	TRBV6-6
ASNLAGTDTQY	11	-	TRBV27
ASSIRVRSTDTQY	13	-	TRBV19
ASSLYGTGKGYT	12	once	TRBV27
ASSPSPDRVGPLT	13	-	TRBV27
ASSVGIRDRVTNTGELF	17	-	TRBV9
ASSSDRAISYEQY	13	-	TRBV28
ASSRGGAGDTQY	12	-	TRBV28
ASSLREDGYRGNTIY	15	-	TRBV5-6
ASSRGQGGDEQF	12	-	TRBV5-1
ASSFTPGGPYNEQF	14	-	TRBV9
ASSPRTGGGSDTQY	14	-	TRBV19
ASSLATSPDTQY	12	-	TRBV7-9
ASSQDLLTEAF	11	-	TRBV4-1
ASRPGHSGANVLT	13	-	TRBV11-2
ASSQMNTEAF	10	-	TRBV25-1
ASSLSETYGYT	11	-	TRBV7-9
ASSLTGELF	9	once	TRBV7-9
ASSQDPGGTDTQY	13	-	TRBV5-8
ASSFPRDSTGELF	13	few	TRBV28
SVGDRASGYT	10	few	TRBV29-1
ASSPTRSDYSNQPQH	15	-	TRBV4-1
ASSSNRGTIPYTGELF	16	-	TRBV5-1
ASSFDREGNSPLH	13	-	TRBV11-2
ASSRWTSGGAGEQF	14	-	TRBV6-6
ASSLENSQPQH	11	-	TRBV7-9
ASSPRGQVSEKLF	13	medium-sized	TRBV18
ASSKTPYNEQF	11	few	TRBV19
ASGLGPTGAGELF	13	-	TRBV12-5
ASRDSPNTGELF	12	few	TRBV21-1
ASSLGTGSGNEQF	13	-	TRBV7-3
ASSQGHNEKLF	11	-	TRBV9
ASSLGQETDTQY	12	-	TRBV11-2